Listed below are T cell receptor beta chains from one sample, sequenced in a study of cytomegalovirus exposure and HLA in healthy donors. The assay was immunoSEQ multiplex PCR, and TCRdb's table has in-frame clones only and misses some. The sample lists about 110,000 clones, under 85% occurring once. Sequenced material: PBMCs. The receptors here all came from a male donor in good health and CMV-seronegative. Both conserved end residues are part of each CDR3. Fields, in order: CDR3 DNA, CDR3 protein, V gene, D gene, clone size, J gene, CDR3 length. The D gene is left open where the match is weak. Only some rows state a clone size, as once, few, many or a class for expanded clones.

DNA: TGTGCCAGCAGCGTAGATGGTAACGGAGAGCAGTACTTC
CDR3: CASSVDGNGEQYF
V: TRBV9
D: .
size: .
J: TRBJ2-5
length: 13

DNA: TGTGCCAGCAGCCAAGAGGTAGCGAACAATGAGCAGTTCTTC
CDR3: CASSQEVANNEQFF
V: TRBV4-2
D: .
size: .
J: TRBJ2-1
length: 14

DNA: TGTGCCAGCAGTTACTCGGGACAGGGGGCAGACGAGCAGTACTTC
CDR3: CASSYSGQGADEQYF
V: TRBV6-5
D: TRBD1
size: .
J: TRBJ2-7
length: 15

DNA: TGCGCCAGCAGCTCAGGGACTAGCGGGGCCAATGAGCAGTTCTTC
CDR3: CASSSGTSGANEQFF
V: TRBV5-1
D: TRBD2
size: .
J: TRBJ2-1
length: 15

DNA: TGTGCCAGCAGTTTATTGGCCAGCGGCCTTAACTATGGCTACACCTTC
CDR3: CASSLLASGLNYGYTF
V: TRBV27
D: .
size: .
J: TRBJ1-2
length: 16

DNA: TGTGCCAGCAGTTTCGCGACAGGGGGAAAGTCTGGCTACACCTTC
CDR3: CASSFATGGKSGYTF
V: TRBV6-5
D: TRBD1
size: .
J: TRBJ1-2
length: 15

DNA: TGTGCCAGCAGCTGGGACAGGATAAGGCCAGATACGCAGTATTTT
CDR3: CASSWDRIRPDTQYF
V: TRBV5-6
D: TRBD1
size: .
J: TRBJ2-3
length: 15

DNA: TGCAGTGCTAGACGGAGGGAGGGCTACACCTTC
CDR3: CSARRREGYTF
V: TRBV20-1
D: .
size: .
J: TRBJ1-2
length: 11

DNA: TGTGCCAGCGCCGAACAGGAGAACACTGAAGCTTTCTTT
CDR3: CASAEQENTEAFF
V: TRBV7-7
D: .
size: once
J: TRBJ1-1
length: 13

DNA: TGTGCCAGCAGTCCGAGCTCCTACAATGAGCAGTTCTTC
CDR3: CASSPSSYNEQFF
V: TRBV2
D: .
size: .
J: TRBJ2-1
length: 13

DNA: TGTGCCAGCAGTCCACCTCATGGACAGGATGATCAGCCCCAGCATTTT
CDR3: CASSPPHGQDDQPQHF
V: TRBV28
D: TRBD1
size: .
J: TRBJ1-5
length: 16

DNA: TGTGCCAGCAGTGAAGCCCTCTATGGAGGGGTGAACTATGGCTACACCTTC
CDR3: CASSEALYGGVNYGYTF
V: TRBV6-1
D: .
size: once
J: TRBJ1-2
length: 17

DNA: TGTGCCAGCAGTCCCCCGGGACTAGCGGGGGGAGAGCAGTACTTC
CDR3: CASSPPGLAGGEQYF
V: TRBV27
D: TRBD2
size: once
J: TRBJ2-7
length: 15

DNA: TGTGCCAGTAGTATAGTGCCAGGGCGCGTTCTCGGCTACACCTTC
CDR3: CASSIVPGRVLGYTF
V: TRBV19
D: .
size: .
J: TRBJ1-2
length: 15

DNA: TGTGCCACCAGCAGAGATCGGCAGGGTGGGTACGAGCAGTACTTC
CDR3: CATSRDRQGGYEQYF
V: TRBV15
D: .
size: .
J: TRBJ2-7
length: 15

DNA: TGTGCCAGCAGCCCCTTGGCAGGGAAGGGTAGCAATCAGCCCCAGCATTTT
CDR3: CASSPLAGKGSNQPQHF
V: TRBV4-2
D: .
size: .
J: TRBJ1-5
length: 17

DNA: TGTGCCAGCAGCTTAAGGGGGTCTGGGGCCAACGTCCTGACTTTC
CDR3: CASSLRGSGANVLTF
V: TRBV7-9
D: .
size: .
J: TRBJ2-6
length: 15

DNA: TGTGCCAGCAGTGAAAGGGGGTACCCCGGGGAGCTGTTTTTT
CDR3: CASSERGYPGELFF
V: TRBV6-1
D: .
size: .
J: TRBJ2-2
length: 14

DNA: TGTGCCAGCAGCAATACAGGGGGCCCAAACTATGGCTACACCTTC
CDR3: CASSNTGGPNYGYTF
V: TRBV21-1
D: .
size: .
J: TRBJ1-2
length: 15

DNA: TGTGCCAGCAGCCCCGTCACAGGGGCCCAAGAGACCCAGTACTTC
CDR3: CASSPVTGAQETQYF
V: TRBV5-5
D: TRBD1
size: .
J: TRBJ2-5
length: 15

DNA: TGTGCCAGCAGTGAGACTTACAATGAGCAGTTCTTC
CDR3: CASSETYNEQFF
V: TRBV6-1
D: .
size: .
J: TRBJ2-1
length: 12

DNA: TGTGCCAGCAGCGGAGGGACTAGCAGATACAATGAGCAGTTCTTC
CDR3: CASSGGTSRYNEQFF
V: TRBV5-8
D: TRBD2
size: .
J: TRBJ2-1
length: 15

DNA: TGCGCCAGCAGTGAGTCGCGGACTAGCGTCCCAGATACGCAGTATTTT
CDR3: CASSESRTSVPDTQYF
V: TRBV10-1
D: TRBD2
size: .
J: TRBJ2-3
length: 16

DNA: TGCGCCAGCAGCTCAACCCTAGCGATACAAGAGACCCAGTACTTC
CDR3: CASSSTLAIQETQYF
V: TRBV5-1
D: .
size: .
J: TRBJ2-5
length: 15

DNA: TGTGCCATCAGTGGGATGGGACTAGCGGGATGGAATGAGCAGTTCTTC
CDR3: CAISGMGLAGWNEQFF
V: TRBV10-3
D: TRBD2
size: once
J: TRBJ2-1
length: 16

DNA: TGTGCCAGCAGTATCACACTAAGCTCCTACAATGAGCAGTTCTTC
CDR3: CASSITLSSYNEQFF
V: TRBV28
D: .
size: .
J: TRBJ2-1
length: 15

DNA: TGTGCCTGGAGTGTGGGACTAGCTCAAGAGACCCAGTACTTC
CDR3: CAWSVGLAQETQYF
V: TRBV30
D: TRBD2
size: .
J: TRBJ2-5
length: 14

DNA: TGCAGTGCTGGGGCAGGGGCCGAGCAGTACTTC
CDR3: CSAGAGAEQYF
V: TRBV20-1
D: .
size: once
J: TRBJ2-7
length: 11

DNA: TGTGCCAGTAGTTCCGTCGCCGGGAAGATCACAGATACGCAGTATTTT
CDR3: CASSSVAGKITDTQYF
V: TRBV19
D: .
size: .
J: TRBJ2-3
length: 16

DNA: TGTGCCAGTAGTAGAGGAGCAGGGGGCCAACCCTCCTACGAGCAGTACTTC
CDR3: CASSRGAGGQPSYEQYF
V: TRBV19
D: TRBD1
size: few
J: TRBJ2-7
length: 17

DNA: TGTGCCAGCAGTTTAATGGGACTAGGTTACGAGCAGTACTTC
CDR3: CASSLMGLGYEQYF
V: TRBV27
D: TRBD2
size: .
J: TRBJ2-7
length: 14

DNA: TGTGCCAGCAGTTGGGGTAGCGGATCCTACGAGCAGTACTTC
CDR3: CASSWGSGSYEQYF
V: TRBV27
D: .
size: once
J: TRBJ2-7
length: 14